The sequence of this T cell receptor (beta chain) was determined in a study of shared clonotypes between healthy human individuals. Nashville, Tennessee was home to all donors, who were Caucasian adults. CDR1 and CDR2 from the germline V gene are SGHAT and FQNNGV. Deletions cut 0 bases from V and 4 bases from J, with 6 bases between. This CDR3 has 13 amino acids. Per the authors' pipeline: For the immunoSEQ data, sequences were junction-only without quality scores, so filtering differed. This table comes from immunoSEQ multiplex PCR, and its TCRdb copy is limited to in-frame clones, with some not included. V and J calls and clone size are as listed in that table; D and trimming were resolved from the DNA. The table lists millions of clones, roughly 95% of them singletons.

J is TRBJ1-2 and V is TRBV11-2; D is unclear. This TCR came from a man between 18 and 35 years old in good health. The sequenced material came from naive CD4+ T cells sorted from blood. Indicated subset: CD45RA+ positively selected. DNA of the CDR3: TGTGCCAGCAGCTTAGATCAGGCCTATGGCTACACCTTC. Translated: CASSLDQAYGYTF.